One sample yielded the 10 T cell receptor beta chains listed below, sequenced in a study of T cell responses to AZD1222 COVID-19 vaccine. Sequenced by immunoSEQ multiplex PCR; TCRdb stores in-frame clones only, minus some. The sample has 110,000 to 150,000 clones, roughly 93% seen once. The input for sequencing was peripheral blood, taken 28 days after the second AZD1222 dose. The receptors were sampled from an adult who received the AZD1222 COVID-19 vaccine.

The genes are TRBV18 and TRBJ1-1; no clear D gene. The CDR3 extends over 12 amino acids. Germline CDR1 and CDR2: KGHSH and LQKENI. The ends were cut back, 1 base at V and 0 bases at J, with 0 bases in the middle. CDR3 amino acids: CASSPLNTEAFF. The CDR3 region has the DNA TGTGCCAGCTCACCACTGAACACTGAAGCTTTCTTT.

The chain has TRBV4-1 and TRBJ1-1, with a possible D match to TRBD1 (5 bases). CDR3 length equals 13 residues. V gave up 3 bases and J gave up 4 bases, with 9 bases separating them. From germline, CDR1 is MGHRA and CDR2 YSYEKL. The CDR3 protein is CASSQGRGTEAFF. CDR3 DNA sequence: TGCGCCAGCAGCCAGGGGAGGGGCACTGAAGCTTTCTTT.

The CDR3 reads CASKAGVGEQFF. The CDR3 DNA follows: TGTGCCTCCAAGGCCGGGGTAGGAGAGCAGTTCTTC. The chain employs TRBV6-5 and TRBJ2-1, with a possible D match to TRBD2 (5 bases). This CDR3 has 12 residues. The V and J ends lost 11 bases and 10 bases respectively, with 18 bases between them. Germline V gene lookup returns CDR1 MNHEY and CDR2 SVGAGI.

The V call is TRBV5-1, the J call TRBJ1-2; D is uncertain. Germline V lookup: CDR1 SGHRS, CDR2 YFSETQ. The V and J ends lost 0 bases and 2 bases respectively, with 11 bases between them. The CDR3 is 15 residues long. CDR3 region: CASSLEAVPNYGYTF. As DNA, the CDR3 is TGCGCCAGCAGCTTGGAGGCAGTACCGAACTATGGCTACACCTTC.

This chain links TRBV27 with TRBJ2-7, with 9 bases fitting TRBD2. This CDR3 comprises 16 residues. V shed 7 bases and J 5 bases; nucleotides not matched to a gene: 15. The germline V gene has CDR1 MNHEY and CDR2 SMNVEV (reference sequence). The CDR3 DNA reads as TGTGCCAGCATCCATTATACGGCGGGAGGGCCTCACGAGCAGTACTTC. Its protein product is CASIHYTAGGPHEQYF.

The chain carries TRBV11-2 and TRBJ1-5; D remains unclear. The V gene's germline CDR1 is SGHAT and CDR2 FQNNGV. The V end was cut by 2 bases, the J end by 4 bases, with 6 bases between. The CDR3 is 13 amino acids. CDR3 sequence reads: CASSLNRNQPQHF. The CDR3 nucleotides are TGTGCCAGCAGCTTAAACCGAAATCAGCCCCAGCATTTT. Based on the CDR3 plus reference TRBV11-2 and TRBJ1-5, the full variable domain is EAGVAQSPRYKIIEKRQSVAFWCNPISGHATLYWYQQILGQGPKLLIQFQNNGVVDDSQLPKDRFSAERLKGVDSTLKIQPAKLEDSAVYLCASSLNRNQPQHFGDGTRLSIL.

The chain is built from TRBV6-4 and TRBJ2-1, with TRBD2 matching 8 bases. The CDR3 sequence is 15 residues long. V shed 6 bases and J 5 bases; nucleotides not matched to a gene: 9. Germline V gives CDR1 MRHNA, CDR2 SNTAGT. This CDR3 reads CASSAYGGVNNEQFF. DNA of the CDR3: TGTGCCAGCAGCGCCTACGGGGGGGTTAACAATGAGCAGTTCTTC.

A few counts support this clone. The CDR3 is CASSRRRGLGSGLIDNEQFF. Here the CDR3 DNA reads TGTGCCAGCAGCCGAAGGCGGGGCCTAGGAAGCGGCCTTATTGACAATGAGCAGTTCTTC. The chain employs TRBV7-3 and TRBJ2-1; D is perhaps TRBD2 (6 bases). The germline V and J ends were trimmed by 5 bases and 5 bases, with 31 bases remaining between them. This CDR3 is built from 20 residues. Germline CDR1 and CDR2: SGHTA and FQGTGA.

CDR3 sequence: CASSQDPLAGTGKRITGNTIYF. CDR3 coding DNA: TGCGCCAGCAGCCAAGATCCCTTGGCCGGGACAGGGAAAAGAATAACTGGAAACACCATATATTTT. The chain couples TRBV4-1 to TRBJ1-3, with TRBD1 matching over 9 bases. The CDR3 totals 22 residues. V shed 0 bases and J 2 bases; nucleotides not matched to a gene: 20. Germline CDR1 MGHRA, CDR2 YSYEKL.

The chain carries TRBV25-1 and TRBJ1-3; the match to TRBD1 covers 10 bases. V was clipped by 3 bases and J by 10 bases; unmatched bases: 12. The germline V gene has CDR1 MGHDK and CDR2 SYGVNS. CDR3 length: 16 amino acids. CDR3 residues: CASSDGDRGYRPTIYF. For the CDR3, the DNA is TGTGCCAGCAGTGACGGGGACAGGGGCTATAGACCAACCATATATTTT. The complete variable domain, with remaining parts taken from reference TRBV25-1 and TRBJ1-3, reads EADIYQTPRYLVIGTGKKITLECSQTMGHDKMYWYQQDPGMELHLIHYSYGVNSTEKGDLSSESTVSRIRTEHFPLTLESARPSHTSQYLCASSDGDRGYRPTIYFGEGSWLTVV.